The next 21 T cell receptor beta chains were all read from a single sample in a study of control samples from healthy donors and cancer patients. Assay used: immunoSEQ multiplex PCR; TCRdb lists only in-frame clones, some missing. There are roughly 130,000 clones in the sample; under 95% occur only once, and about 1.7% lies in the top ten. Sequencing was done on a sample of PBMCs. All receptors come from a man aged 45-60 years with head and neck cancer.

The CDR3 here is CASSPSWTGEGGYTF. In nucleotides, the CDR3 is TGTGCCAGCAGTCCCTCATGGACAGGGGAAGGCGGCTACACCTTC. The rearrangement joins TRBV6-5 to TRBJ1-2; TRBD1 agrees at 9 bases. The germline V gene encodes CDR1 MNHEY and CDR2 SVGAGI. The length of the CDR3 is 15 residues. Trimming removed 5 bases from V and 8 bases from J; junction bases left unmatched: 12.

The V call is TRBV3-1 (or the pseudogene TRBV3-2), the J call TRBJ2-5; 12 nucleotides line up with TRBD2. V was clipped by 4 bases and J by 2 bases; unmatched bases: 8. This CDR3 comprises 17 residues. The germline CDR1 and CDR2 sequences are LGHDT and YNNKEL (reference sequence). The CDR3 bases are TGTGCCAGCAGCCGTGGACTAGCGGGGCCACGTCAAGAGACCCAGTACTTC. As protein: CASSRGLAGPRQETQYF.

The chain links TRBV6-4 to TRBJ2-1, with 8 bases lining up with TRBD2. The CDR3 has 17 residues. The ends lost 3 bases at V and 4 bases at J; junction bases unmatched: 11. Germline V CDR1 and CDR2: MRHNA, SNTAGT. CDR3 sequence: CASSEGGAGAFYNEQFF. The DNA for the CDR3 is TGTGCCAGCAGTGAGGGAGGAGCGGGGGCCTTTTACAATGAGCAGTTCTTC.

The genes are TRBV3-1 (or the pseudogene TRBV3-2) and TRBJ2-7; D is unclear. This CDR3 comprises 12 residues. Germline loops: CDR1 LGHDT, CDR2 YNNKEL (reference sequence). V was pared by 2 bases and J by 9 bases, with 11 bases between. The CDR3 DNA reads TGTGCCAGCAGCCAAAGGAACGCGCGGCAGTACTTC. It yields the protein CASSQRNARQYF.

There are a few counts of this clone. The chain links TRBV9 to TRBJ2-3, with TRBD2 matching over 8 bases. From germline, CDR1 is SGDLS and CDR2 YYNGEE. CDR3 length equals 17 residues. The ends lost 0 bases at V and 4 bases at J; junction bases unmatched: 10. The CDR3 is CASSVAYGRGASDTQYF. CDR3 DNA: TGTGCCAGCAGCGTAGCATACGGGCGGGGGGCCTCAGATACGCAGTATTTT. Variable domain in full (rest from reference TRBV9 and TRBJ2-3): DSGVTQTPKHLITATGQRVTLRCSPRSGDLSVYWYQQSLDQGLQFLIQYYNGEERAKGNILERFSAQQFPDLHSELNLSSLELGDSALYFCASSVAYGRGASDTQYFGPGTRLTVL.

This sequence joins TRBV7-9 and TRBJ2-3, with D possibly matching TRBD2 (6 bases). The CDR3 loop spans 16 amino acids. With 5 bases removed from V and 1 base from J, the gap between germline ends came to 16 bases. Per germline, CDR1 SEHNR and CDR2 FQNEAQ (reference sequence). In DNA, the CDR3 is TGTGCCAGCAGCCCGATTATGGGGGGAGGCACAGATACGCAGTATTTT. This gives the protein CASSPIMGGGTDTQYF. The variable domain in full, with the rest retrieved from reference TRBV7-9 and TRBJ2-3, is DTGVSQNPRHKITKRGQNVTFRCDPISEHNRLYWYRQTLGQGPEFLTYFQNEAQLEKSRLLSDRFSAERPKGSFSTLEIQRTEQGDSAMYLCASSPIMGGGTDTQYFGPGTRLTVL.

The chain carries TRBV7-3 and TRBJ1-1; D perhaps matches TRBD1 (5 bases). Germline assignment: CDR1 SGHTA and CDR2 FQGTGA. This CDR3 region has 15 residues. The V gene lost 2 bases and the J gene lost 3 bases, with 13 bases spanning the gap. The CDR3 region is CASSLQGGLDTEAFF. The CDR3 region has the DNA TGTGCCAGCAGCTTACAGGGAGGCCTGGACACTGAAGCTTTCTTT.

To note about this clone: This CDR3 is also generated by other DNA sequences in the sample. The CDR3 spells CASSLGSGNTIYF. CDR3 coding DNA: TGTGCCAGCAGCCTCGGATCTGGAAACACCATATATTTT. The rearrangement joins TRBV7-9 to TRBJ1-3; D gene ambiguous. Trimming stripped 5 bases from V and 1 base from J, with 6 bases between. The CDR3 consists of 13 residues. Germline CDR1 and CDR2: SEHNR and FQNEAQ (reference sequence).

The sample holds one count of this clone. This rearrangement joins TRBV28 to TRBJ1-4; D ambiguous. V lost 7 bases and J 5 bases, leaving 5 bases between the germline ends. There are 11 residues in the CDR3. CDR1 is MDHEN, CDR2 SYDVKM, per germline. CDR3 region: CASTSNEKLFF. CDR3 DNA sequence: TGTGCCAGCACGTCGAATGAAAAACTGTTTTTT. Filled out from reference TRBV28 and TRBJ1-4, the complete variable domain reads DVKVTQSSRYLVKRTGEKVFLECVQDMDHENMFWYRQDPGLGLRLIYFSYDVKMKEKGDIPEGYSVSREKKERFSLILESASTNQTSMYLCASTSNEKLFFGSGTQLSVL.

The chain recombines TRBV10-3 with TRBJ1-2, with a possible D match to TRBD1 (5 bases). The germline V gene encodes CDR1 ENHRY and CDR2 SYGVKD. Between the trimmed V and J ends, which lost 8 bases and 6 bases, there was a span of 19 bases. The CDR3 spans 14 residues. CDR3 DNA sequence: TGTGCCATCGGAAATCCGGGGACTAAGGATGGCTACACCTTC. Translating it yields CAIGNPGTKDGYTF.

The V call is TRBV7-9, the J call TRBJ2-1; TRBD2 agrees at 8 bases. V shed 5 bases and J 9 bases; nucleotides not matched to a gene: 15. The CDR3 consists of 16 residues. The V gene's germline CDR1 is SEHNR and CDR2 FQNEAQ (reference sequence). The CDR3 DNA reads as TGTGCCAGCAGCCCCCCCGGATTAGCGGGGTGGGGTGAGCAGTTCTTC. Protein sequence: CASSPPGLAGWGEQFF.

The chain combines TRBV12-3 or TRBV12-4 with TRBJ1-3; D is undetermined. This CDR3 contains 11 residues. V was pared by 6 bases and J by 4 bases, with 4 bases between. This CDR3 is CASRAGNTIYF. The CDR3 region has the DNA TGTGCCAGCAGAGCAGGAAACACCATATATTTT.

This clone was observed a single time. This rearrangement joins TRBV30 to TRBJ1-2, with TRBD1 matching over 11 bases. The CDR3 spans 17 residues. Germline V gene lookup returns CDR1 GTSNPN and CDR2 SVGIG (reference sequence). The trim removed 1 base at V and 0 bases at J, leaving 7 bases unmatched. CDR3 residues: CAWSAGWTGGSNYGYTF. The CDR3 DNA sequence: TGTGCCTGGAGTGCGGGTTGGACAGGGGGCTCTAACTATGGCTACACCTTC. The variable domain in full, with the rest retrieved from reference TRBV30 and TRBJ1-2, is SQTIHQWPATLVQPVGSPLSLECTVEGTSNPNLYWYRQAAGRGLQLLFYSVGIGQISSEVPQNLSASRPQDRQFILSSKKLLLSDSGFYLCAWSAGWTGGSNYGYTFGSGTRLTVV.

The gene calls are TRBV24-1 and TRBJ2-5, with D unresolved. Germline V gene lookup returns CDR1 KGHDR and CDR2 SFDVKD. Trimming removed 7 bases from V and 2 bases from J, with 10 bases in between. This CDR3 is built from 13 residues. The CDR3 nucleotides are TGTGCCACCAGGGCCTCGGCTCAAGAGACCCAGTACTTC. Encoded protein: CATRASAQETQYF.

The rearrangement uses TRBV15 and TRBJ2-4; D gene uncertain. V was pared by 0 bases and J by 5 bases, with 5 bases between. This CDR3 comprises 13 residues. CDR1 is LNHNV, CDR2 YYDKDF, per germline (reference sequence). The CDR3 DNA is TGTGCCACCAGCAGAGATGGCCAAAACATTCAGTACTTC. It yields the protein CATSRDGQNIQYF.

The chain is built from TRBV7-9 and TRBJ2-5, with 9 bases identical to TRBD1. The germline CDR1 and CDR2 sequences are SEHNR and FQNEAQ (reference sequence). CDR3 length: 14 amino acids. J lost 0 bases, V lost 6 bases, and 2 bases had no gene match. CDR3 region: CASRRQGDQETQYF. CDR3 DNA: TGTGCCAGCAGAAGACAGGGGGACCAAGAGACCCAGTACTTC. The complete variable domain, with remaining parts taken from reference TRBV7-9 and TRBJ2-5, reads DTGVSQNPRHKITKRGQNVTFRCDPISEHNRLYWYRQTLGQGPEFLTYFQNEAQLEKSRLLSDRFSAERPKGSFSTLEIQRTEQGDSAMYLCASRRQGDQETQYFGPGTRLLVL.

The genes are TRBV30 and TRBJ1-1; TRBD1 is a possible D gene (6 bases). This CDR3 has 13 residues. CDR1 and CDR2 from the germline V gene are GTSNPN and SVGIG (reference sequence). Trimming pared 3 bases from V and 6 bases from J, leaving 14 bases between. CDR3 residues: CAWRSRGRPEAFF. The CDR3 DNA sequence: TGTGCCTGGAGATCACGGGGGCGACCTGAAGCTTTCTTT.

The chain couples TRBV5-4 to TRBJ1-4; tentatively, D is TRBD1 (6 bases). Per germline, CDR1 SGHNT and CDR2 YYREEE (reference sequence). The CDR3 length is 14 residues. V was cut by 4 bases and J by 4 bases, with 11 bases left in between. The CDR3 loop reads CASSPGQINEKLFF. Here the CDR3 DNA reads TGTGCCAGCAGCCCGGGACAAATTAATGAAAAACTGTTTTTT. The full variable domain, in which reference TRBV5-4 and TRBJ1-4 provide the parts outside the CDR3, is ETGVTQSPTHLIKTRGQQVTLRCSSQSGHNTVSWYQQALGQGPQFIFQYYREEENGRGNFPPRFSGLQFPNYSSELNVNALELDDSALYLCASSPGQINEKLFFGSGTQLSVL.

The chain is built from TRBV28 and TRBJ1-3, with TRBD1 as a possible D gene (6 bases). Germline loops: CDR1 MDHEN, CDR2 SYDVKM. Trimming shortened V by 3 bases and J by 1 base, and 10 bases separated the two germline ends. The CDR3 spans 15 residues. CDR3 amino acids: CASSFLQGSGNTIYF. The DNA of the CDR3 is TGTGCCAGCAGTTTTTTACAGGGATCTGGAAACACCATATATTTT.

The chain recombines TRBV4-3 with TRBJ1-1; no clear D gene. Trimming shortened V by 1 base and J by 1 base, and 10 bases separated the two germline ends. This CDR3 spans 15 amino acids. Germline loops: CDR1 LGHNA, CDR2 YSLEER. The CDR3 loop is CASSQAEGGNTEAFF. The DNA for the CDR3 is TGCGCCAGCAGCCAAGCGGAAGGTGGGAACACTGAAGCTTTCTTT.

CDR3 DNA: TGCGCCAGCAGCTTGGCAGGTCTAGAGATCACCGGGGAGCTGTTTTTT. Protein sequence: CASSLAGLEITGELFF. The chain carries TRBV5-1 and TRBJ2-2; D unclear. The CDR3 contains 16 residues. Germline CDR1 and CDR2: SGHRS and YFSETQ. Trimming left V 0 bases short and J 4 bases short, with 13 bases between. Variable domain in full (rest from reference TRBV5-1 and TRBJ2-2): KAGVTQTPRYLIKTRGQQVTLSCSPISGHRSVSWYQQTPGQGLQFLFEYFSETQRNKGNFPGRFSGRQFSNSRSEMNVSTLELGDSALYLCASSLAGLEITGELFFGEGSRLTVL.